Following are 5 T cell receptor beta chains from one sample sequenced in a study of early T cells in non-severe SARS-CoV-2 infection. TCRdb redid the calling of the 5' RACE reads with MiXCR, one entry per CDR3 protein. The table includes approximately 39,000 distinct CDR3 sequences, approximately 4.6% detected once. Sample: whole blood. All receptors derive from an adult who was a healthcare worker with PCR-confirmed SARS-CoV-2 infection or an uninfected control (not recorded which).

This clonotype was seen repeatedly, ten times or more. V usage is TRBV28 and J usage is TRBJ2-1; 7 bases align to TRBD2. The CDR3 is made up of 14 amino acids. V lost 5 bases to trimming and J lost 5 bases; unmatched junction nucleotides: 6. CDR1 is MDHEN, CDR2 SYDVKM, per germline. The CDR3 DNA follows: TGTGCCAGCAGTCGTGCGGGGGTAAACAATGAGCAGTTCTTC. Protein product: CASSRAGVNNEQFF.

This clonotype was seen repeatedly, ten times or more. The rearrangement joins TRBV6-5 to TRBJ2-1; tentative D call: TRBD2 (5 bases). Per the germline V gene, CDR1 is MNHEY and CDR2 is SVGAGI. V was cut by 7 bases and J by 6 bases, with 19 bases left in between. The CDR3 is 15 amino acids. CDR3 in amino acids: CASTLGLEALNEQFF. CDR3 sequence (DNA): TGTGCCAGCACCTTAGGCCTGGAGGCACTCAATGAGCAGTTCTTC.

This clonotype has ten or more counts. The chain couples TRBV29-1 to TRBJ2-5, with TRBD2 matching over 11 bases. Per germline, CDR1 SQVTM and CDR2 ANQGSEA. The ends lost 0 bases at V and 2 bases at J; junction bases unmatched: 2. CDR3 size: 15 residues. The CDR3 DNA is TGCAGCGTTGAAGATAGCGGGGGGGTTCAAGAGACCCAGTACTTC. Protein sequence: CSVEDSGGVQETQYF.

This clonotype occurred many times. J is TRBJ2-3 and V is TRBV9, with TRBD2 matching over 15 bases. This CDR3 has 17 amino acids. V lost 3 bases, J lost 4 bases, and 6 bases stayed unmatched. The germline CDR1 and CDR2 sequences are SGDLS and YYNGEE. The CDR3 DNA sequence: TGTGCCAGCAGCGATGACGGGACTAGCGGGGGGTCAGATACGCAGTATTTT. Translated, it gives CASSDDGTSGGSDTQYF.

This clonotype occurred many times. This rearrangement joins TRBV6-2 or TRBV6-3 to TRBJ2-2, with D unresolved. V was shortened by 6 bases and J by 7 bases, with 9 bases between the two germline ends. The germline V gene encodes CDR1 MNHEY and CDR2 SVGEGT. The CDR3 sequence is 12 residues long. The CDR3 DNA is TGTGCCAGCAGGGATACCGTCGGGGAGCTGTTTTTT. The encoded protein is CASRDTVGELFF.